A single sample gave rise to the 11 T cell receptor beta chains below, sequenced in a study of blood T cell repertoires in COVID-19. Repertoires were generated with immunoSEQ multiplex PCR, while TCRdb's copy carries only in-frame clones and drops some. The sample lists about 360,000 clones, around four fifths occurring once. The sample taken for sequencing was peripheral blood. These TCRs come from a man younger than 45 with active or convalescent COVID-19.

This chain's CDR3 is CASSRTGQIGGNTIYF. CDR3 sequence (DNA): TGTGCCAGCAGCCGAACAGGGCAAATAGGCGGAAACACCATATATTTT. V gene TRBV7-9 combines with J gene TRBJ1-3, with D perhaps TRBD1 (6 bases). CDR3 length: 16 amino acids. Trimming cost V 5 bases and J 4 bases, with 18 bases left between them. Germline V CDR1 and CDR2: SEHNR, FQNEAQ (reference sequence).

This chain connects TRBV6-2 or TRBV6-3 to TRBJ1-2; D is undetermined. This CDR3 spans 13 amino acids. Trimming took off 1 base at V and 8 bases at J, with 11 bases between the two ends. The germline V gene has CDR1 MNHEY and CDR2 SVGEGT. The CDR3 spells CASSYWRGGGYTF. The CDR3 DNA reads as TGTGCCAGCAGTTACTGGAGAGGTGGAGGCTACACCTTC.

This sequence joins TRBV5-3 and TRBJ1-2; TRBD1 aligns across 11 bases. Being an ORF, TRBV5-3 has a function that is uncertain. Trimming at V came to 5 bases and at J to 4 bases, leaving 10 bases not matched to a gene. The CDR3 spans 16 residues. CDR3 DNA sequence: TGTGCCAGAAGTTCCAGGACAGGGGGCTTGGGCTATGGCTACACCTTC. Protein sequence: CARSSRTGGLGYGYTF.

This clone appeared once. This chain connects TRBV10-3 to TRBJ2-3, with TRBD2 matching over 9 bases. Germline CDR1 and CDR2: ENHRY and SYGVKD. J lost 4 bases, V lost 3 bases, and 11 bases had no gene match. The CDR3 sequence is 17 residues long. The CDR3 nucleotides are TGTGCCATCAGTGAAACCTGGGCTAGCGGGAAATCAGATACGCAGTATTTT. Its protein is CAISETWASGKSDTQYF.

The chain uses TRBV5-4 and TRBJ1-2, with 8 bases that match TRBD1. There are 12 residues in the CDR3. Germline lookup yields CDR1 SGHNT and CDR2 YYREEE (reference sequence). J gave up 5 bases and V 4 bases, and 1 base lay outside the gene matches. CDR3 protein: CASSRQGYGYTF. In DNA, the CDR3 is TGTGCCAGCAGCAGACAGGGGTATGGCTACACCTTC.

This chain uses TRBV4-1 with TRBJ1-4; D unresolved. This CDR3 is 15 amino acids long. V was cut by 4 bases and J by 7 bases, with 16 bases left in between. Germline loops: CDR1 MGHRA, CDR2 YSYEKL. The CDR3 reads CASSLKAGRSEKLFF. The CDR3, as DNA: TGCGCCAGCAGCCTAAAGGCCGGTCGGAGTGAAAAACTGTTTTTT.

Here the CDR3 DNA reads TGTGCCAGCAGCTTACCACTATCGCGACAGAAGGATACGCAGTATTTT. Translation: CASSLPLSRQKDTQYF. This chain connects TRBV7-2 to TRBJ2-3, with a tentative D call TRBD1 (5 bases). The CDR3 covers 16 residues. Per the germline V gene, CDR1 is SGHTA and CDR2 is FQGNSA. Trimming stripped 2 bases from V and 6 bases from J, with 18 bases between.

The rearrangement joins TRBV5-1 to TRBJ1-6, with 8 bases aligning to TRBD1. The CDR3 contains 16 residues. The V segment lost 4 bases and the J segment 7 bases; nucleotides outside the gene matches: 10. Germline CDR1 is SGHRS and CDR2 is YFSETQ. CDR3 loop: CASSPFRQGTNSPLHF. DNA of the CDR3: TGCGCCAGCAGCCCGTTCCGACAGGGGACAAATTCACCCCTCCACTTT. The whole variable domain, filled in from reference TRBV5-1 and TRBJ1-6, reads KAGVTQTPRYLIKTRGQQVTLSCSPISGHRSVSWYQQTPGQGLQFLFEYFSETQRNKGNFPGRFSGRQFSNSRSEMNVSTLELGDSALYLCASSPFRQGTNSPLHFGNGTRLTVT.

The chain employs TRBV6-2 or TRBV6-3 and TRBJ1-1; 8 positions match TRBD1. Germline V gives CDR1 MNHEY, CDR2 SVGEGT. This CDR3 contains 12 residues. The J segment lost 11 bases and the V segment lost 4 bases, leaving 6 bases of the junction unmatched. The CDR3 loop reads CASSSTTGEAFF. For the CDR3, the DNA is TGTGCCAGCAGTTCCACGACAGGGGAGGCTTTCTTT.

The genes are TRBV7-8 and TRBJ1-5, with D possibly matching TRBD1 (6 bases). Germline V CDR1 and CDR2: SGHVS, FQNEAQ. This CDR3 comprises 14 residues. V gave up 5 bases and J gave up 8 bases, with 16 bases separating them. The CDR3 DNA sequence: TGTGCCAGCAGCCGGTCGGTGGCAGGGGAGCCCCAGCATTTT. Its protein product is CASSRSVAGEPQHF.

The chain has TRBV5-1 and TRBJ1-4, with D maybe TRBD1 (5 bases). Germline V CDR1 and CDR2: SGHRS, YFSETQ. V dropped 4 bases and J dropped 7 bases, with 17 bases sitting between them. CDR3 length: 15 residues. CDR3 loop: CASSRGEGRGEKLFF. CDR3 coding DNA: TGCGCCAGCAGCCGGGGGGAGGGGAGAGGTGAAAAACTGTTTTTT.